This TCR beta chain was observed in a study of CD4 T cells in relation to SARS-CoV-2 and coronaviruses. On the study more broadly: Shared crossreactive spike epitopes were mapped to their HLA restriction.

Uncultured naive and memory CD4+ T cells supplied DNA for deep TCR-beta sequencing. Produced via immunoSEQ multiplex PCR; TCRdb's table is partial and in-frame only. The sample yields 68,000 or so clones, approximately 95% seen once. Unexposed donor CD4+ T cells date from about 2010-2019, before the COVID-19 pandemic. Naive and memory CD4+ T cells were separated from cryopreserved PBMCs. The V end lost 5 bases, the J end lost 1 base, and 12 bases lay between the germline ends. CDR1 is GTSNPN, CDR2 SVGIG, per germline (reference sequence). There are 14 residues in the CDR3. This clonotype was obtained from a human donor in good health. The chain is built from TRBV30 and TRBJ1-5; maybe TRBD1 (5 bases). Sequences were obtained from naive CD4+ T cells from PBMCs. Documented subset: naive CD4+ T cells isolated by negative enrichment. CDR3 DNA sequence: TGTGCCTGGTGCCGCGGGGGAAGCAATCAGCCCCAGCATTTT. Translation: CAWCRGGSNQPQHF. The variable domain in full, with the rest retrieved from reference TRBV30 and TRBJ1-5, is SQTIHQWPATLVQPVGSPLSLECTVEGTSNPNLYWYRQAAGRGLQLLFYSVGIGQISSEVPQNLSASRPQDRQFILSSKKLLLSDSGFYLCAWCRGGSNQPQHFGDGTRLSIL.